This T cell receptor (beta chain) was recovered during a study of beta chain features in type 1 diabetes. Study background: Sorted cells examined across all samples numbered more than 100 million.

Investigators reverse transcribed all isolated RNA, so they sequenced expressed TCRB transcripts. Using immunoSEQ multiplex PCR, the repertoire was profiled, and TCRdb retains in-frame clones only, with some absent. The sample has hundreds of thousands of clones, about 14% seen once. Germline CDR1 and CDR2: KGHSH and LQKENI. V lost 2 bases and J lost 2; bases outside the gene matches: 1. The CDR3 totals 14 residues. The receptor's source is a man in his thirties or forties in good health. The chain has TRBV18 and TRBJ2-7; 9 bases agree with TRBD2. The specimen sequenced was central memory CD4+ T cells from blood. In nucleotides, the CDR3 is TGTGCCAGCTCACCAGCTAGCGGGACCTACGAGCAGTACGTC. Its translation: CASSPASGTYEQYV.